Following are 5 T cell receptor beta chains from one sample sequenced in a study. TCRdb analysed the reads with MiXCR anew, one entry per CDR3 protein. The sample contains about 7,000 distinct CDR3 sequences, around 32% of which appear only once. Sequenced material: blood. Source of these receptors: a human donor.

V usage is TRBV6-2 or TRBV6-3 and J usage is TRBJ1-5, with no clear D. This CDR3 is built from 11 residues. Germline V gene lookup returns CDR1 MNHEY and CDR2 SVGEGT. V was pared by 6 bases and J by 7 bases, with 7 bases between. CDR3 sequence: CASSPAQPQHF. DNA for the CDR3: TGTGCCAGCAGCCCGGCCCAGCCCCAGCATTTT.

This clonotype is labeled as medium-sized. The V gene is TRBV2, the J gene TRBJ1-1, with 9 nucleotides matching TRBD1. Germline V lookup: CDR1 SNHLY, CDR2 FYNNEI. V was pared by 6 bases and J by 3 bases, with 8 bases of the junction left unmatched. This CDR3 contains 15 residues. Written as DNA, the CDR3 is TGTGCCAGCAGGCAGGACAGGGGAGGGTACACTGAAGCTTTCTTT. This encodes CASRQDRGGYTEAFF.

By its share, this clonotype is medium-sized. V is TRBV4-2 and J is TRBJ2-5; 13 nucleotides line up with TRBD2. This CDR3 has 16 amino acids. The ends lost 4 bases at V and 2 bases at J; junction bases unmatched: 4. In germline, CDR1 is LGHNA, CDR2 YNFKEQ. CDR3: CASSPTSGRDQETQYF. The DNA of the CDR3 is TGTGCCAGCAGCCCAACTAGCGGGAGGGATCAAGAGACCCAGTACTTC.

The V gene is TRBV18, the J gene TRBJ1-1; D ambiguous. The germline V and J ends were trimmed by 3 bases and 4 bases, with 6 bases remaining between them. Germline lookup yields CDR1 KGHSH and CDR2 LQKENI. This CDR3 contains 12 residues. The CDR3 region is CASSPPATEAFF. DNA of the CDR3: TGTGCCAGCTCACCCCCGGCCACTGAAGCTTTCTTT.

This clonotype is classed as medium-sized. This chain links TRBV4-2 with TRBJ1-2; 8 nucleotides match TRBD1. The CDR3 sequence is 14 residues long. The V and J ends lost 4 bases and 5 bases, in that order; junction bases with no gene match: 6. Germline assignment: CDR1 LGHNA and CDR2 YNFKEQ. CDR3 in amino acids: CASSPDRGEYGYTF. In DNA, the CDR3 is TGTGCCAGCAGCCCCGACAGGGGTGAATATGGCTACACCTTC.